This T cell receptor (beta chain) was captured in a study of blood T cells in healthy people across ages. Across the study: T cells yielded about one barcoded beta molecule per two cells through template switching. Study-wide findings and caveats: Getting older went along with TCR beta diversity per million T cells dropping roughly linearly.

This clonotype has more than one count but fewer than ten. What it binds is not known. A J-beta primer mix and a sample-barcoded 5' primer were used in a second PCR of about 7 to 12 cycles. Using its own MiXCR run on the 5' RACE reads, TCRdb lists one record per CDR3 protein. The sample includes about 1,400,000 distinct CDR3 sequences, roughly 60% of them seen just once. CDR3 length: 15 residues. The germline V and J ends were trimmed by 3 bases and 4 bases, with 15 bases remaining between them. The material sequenced was blood. The rearrangement joins TRBV12-3 or TRBV12-4 to TRBJ2-5; D is perhaps TRBD1 or TRBD2 (7 bases each). The TCR comes from a young man in good health. As DNA, the CDR3 is TGTGCCAGCAGTTTGGGGGGGACAGATACAGAGACCCAGTACTTC. This translates into CASSLGGTDTETQYF.